This T cell receptor beta chain derives from a study of blood T cells in healthy people across ages. Study-level findings and limits: Roughly linearly, TCR beta diversity per million T cells fell as age increased. Aged donors had fewer naive CD4+ cells and lower diversity than long-lived donors.

Next came a second PCR, run for about 7 to 12 cycles, which used a sample-barcoded 5' primer along with a J-beta primer mix. Via MiXCR, TCRdb re-called the 5' RACE reads, giving one row per CDR3 protein. The sample gives roughly 1.5 million distinct CDR3 sequences, approximately 39% of which show up once; about 3.8% is in the top ten. This clonotype was counted between two and nine times. Its cognate antigen is unknown. Each donor's blood draw was approximately 10 milliliters of peripheral blood. The sequence was collected from a woman aged 18-35 years in good health. The sequenced material came from blood.

The DNA for the CDR3 is TGCGCCAGCAGCCAGGGGACAGAGACTTTCTATGGCTACACCTTC. Translating gives CASSQGTETFYGYTF. V gene TRBV4-1 combines with J gene TRBJ1-2, with 7 nucleotides matching TRBD1. This CDR3 has 15 amino acids. Germline V gene sequence: CDR1 MGHRA, CDR2 YSYEKL. V lost 3 bases to trimming and J lost 4 bases; unmatched junction nucleotides: 8.